This TCR beta chain comes out of a study of T-cell reconstitution after alpha-beta-depleted transplantation in children. Unique molecular identifiers were used to barcode this TCRbeta library. TCRdb reprocessed the PCR reads with MiXCR, giving one entry per CDR3 protein. This table has hundreds of thousands of distinct CDR3 sequences, approximately 15% appearing once. From germline, CDR1 is LGHNA and CDR2 YSLEER. V gave up 4 bases and J gave up 5 bases, with 17 bases separating them. The CDR3 covers 15 residues. The study, taken as a whole, reports: Some patients owed their high day-60 TCRbeta diversity to surviving recipient T cells and thymic progenitors. Newly generated T cells supplied most T-cell counts and diversity one year post-transplant.

This clonotype was found many times. What it recognizes is unknown. This chain links TRBV4-3 with TRBJ1-2; TRBD1 might be the D (6 bases). This TCR was sampled from a male patient aged 2-9 years who had a stem cell transplant for acute lymphoblastic leukemia, so the T cells may come from the graft donor. The sample in question was PBMCs, mostly from graft donor cells, obtained 360 days after TCRalphabeta/CD19-depleted stem cell transplant. CDR3 loop: CASSPTAGEGYGYTF. The CDR3 DNA reads as TGCGCCAGCAGCCCCACCGCAGGGGAAGGATATGGCTACACCTTC.